The 21 T cell receptor beta chains given below trace back to one sample, sequenced in a study of blood T cell repertoires in COVID-19. Some clones are missing from TCRdb's copy, which holds only in-frame ones; the method was immunoSEQ multiplex PCR. The table shows approximately 150,000 clones, with 82% occurring only once. Sequences were obtained from peripheral blood. These receptors came from a woman in her 70s with acute or convalescent COVID-19.

The V and J genes are TRBV19 and TRBJ2-1, with D possibly matching TRBD1 (5 bases). V was trimmed by 3 bases and J by 8 bases, leaving 14 bases between them. The CDR3 has 14 amino acids. Germline V CDR1 and CDR2: LNHDA, SQIVND (reference sequence). The CDR3 reads CASSMGIRTHEQFF. The CDR3 coding sequence is TGTGCCAGTAGTATGGGGATCAGGACACATGAGCAGTTCTTC.

To note about this clone: This sample includes further DNA sequences coding for the same CDR3. The chain employs TRBV6-5 and TRBJ2-1, with D tentatively TRBD2 (7 bases). V gave up 9 bases and J gave up 2 bases, with 17 bases separating them. The germline V gene has CDR1 MNHEY and CDR2 SVGAGI. CDR3 length: 15 residues. CDR3 loop: CASTRRGRAYNEQFF. The CDR3, as DNA: TGTGCCAGTACTAGAAGGGGGAGGGCCTACAATGAGCAGTTCTTC.

The chain joins TRBV7-9 to TRBJ1-2, with 10 bases fitting TRBD1. After removal of 1 base from V and 6 bases from J, the junction contained 8 bases not matched to a gene. The CDR3 consists of 16 residues. From germline, CDR1 is SEHNR and CDR2 FQNEAQ (reference sequence). CDR3 nucleotides: TGTGCCAGCAGCTTAGACAAGACAGGGGGCGCCGATGGCTACACCTTC. Translation gives CASSLDKTGGADGYTF.

The J gene is TRBJ2-5, the V gene TRBV3-1 (or the pseudogene TRBV3-2); 7 nucleotides agree with TRBD1. CDR3 length equals 16 residues. Unmatched junction bases numbered 12, after V lost 4 bases and J lost 4 bases. Germline loops: CDR1 LGHDT, CDR2 YNNKEL (reference sequence). The CDR3: CASSLFREGAGETQYF. The CDR3 DNA reads TGTGCCAGCAGCCTATTTCGAGAGGGGGCCGGAGAGACCCAGTACTTC.

This clone was counted a few times. V gene TRBV10-2 combines with J gene TRBJ2-7; the D gene is possibly TRBD1 (6 bases). The CDR3 loop spans 12 amino acids. The germline V gene has CDR1 WSHSY and CDR2 SAAADI. The V and J ends lost 6 bases and 4 bases respectively, with 10 bases between them. As DNA, the CDR3 is TGCGCCAGCAGCCCAACAGGGTACGAGCAGTACTTC. Encoded protein: CASSPTGYEQYF.

This sequence joins TRBV14 and TRBJ2-2; 10 positions agree with TRBD2. CDR3 length: 19 amino acids. Germline loops: CDR1 SGHDN, CDR2 FVKESK. V lost 1 base and J lost 2; bases outside the gene matches: 10. The CDR3 DNA follows: TGTGCCAGCAGCCAAGGGTATGGGACTAGCGATCCTAACACCGGGGAGCTGTTTTTT. Amino acids: CASSQGYGTSDPNTGELFF.

The chain is built from TRBV30 and TRBJ1-5, with D unclear. This CDR3 region has 14 residues. Trimming left V 4 bases short and J 2 bases short, with 12 bases between. Per germline, CDR1 GTSNPN and CDR2 SVGIG (reference sequence). The CDR3 nucleotides are TGTGCCTGGAATTCCCGGGGTGGCAATCAGCCCCAGCATTTT. Translation: CAWNSRGGNQPQHF.

The rearrangement links TRBV5-1 to TRBJ1-1, with D perhaps matching TRBD1 (6 bases). Germline loops: CDR1 SGHRS, CDR2 YFSETQ. The CDR3 runs to 17 residues. V lost 2 bases, J lost 5 bases, and 22 bases lay in between. DNA of the CDR3: TGCGCCAGCAGCTTACAGGGTATTGACGGCGGAAGGACTGAAGCTTTCTTT. Protein: CASSLQGIDGGRTEAFF.

In its sample, this clone was seen a few times. The chain carries TRBV4-1 and TRBJ1-4, with a tentative D call TRBD1 (5 bases). Trimming stripped 0 bases from V and 2 bases from J, with 10 bases between. CDR3 length equals 16 residues. Per the germline V gene, CDR1 is MGHRA and CDR2 is YSYEKL. DNA of the CDR3: TGCGCCAGCAGCCAAGATTCCAGGGTCACTAATGAAAAACTGTTTTTT. Its translation is CASSQDSRVTNEKLFF.

This rearrangement joins TRBV12-3 or TRBV12-4 to TRBJ1-2; a possible D gene is TRBD1 (6 bases). The CDR3 loop spans 13 amino acids. V lost 4 bases to trimming and J lost 4 bases, with 10 bases between them. The CDR3 DNA is TGTGCCAGCAGTTGGGAAGGGGGCTATGGCTACACCTTC. Translated, it gives CASSWEGGYGYTF.

The chain joins TRBV23-1 to TRBJ2-3, with D maybe TRBD1 (5 bases). TRBV23-1 is sorted into the ORF group, with uncertain function. This CDR3 spans 17 amino acids. V lost 2 bases and J 4 bases, leaving 19 bases between the germline ends. The DNA for the CDR3 is TGCGCCAGCAGTCAACCAGGTATCAGGGCCCCCCCAGATACGCAGTATTTT. Translating it yields CASSQPGIRAPPDTQYF.

The chain uses TRBV24-1 and TRBJ2-5, with 11 nucleotides matching TRBD2. This CDR3 comprises 17 residues. CDR1 and CDR2 (germline): KGHDR, SFDVKD. V was clipped by 10 bases and J by 4 bases; unmatched bases: 16. CDR3 amino acids: CATVKGAILAGVETQYF. The CDR3 DNA reads as TGTGCCACTGTCAAGGGGGCCATACTAGCGGGAGTAGAGACCCAGTACTTC.

The count of this clone is one. The chain links TRBV4-3 to TRBJ2-7, with a tentative D call TRBD2 (5 bases). The CDR3 totals 15 residues. Germline values: CDR1 LGHNA, CDR2 YSLEER. The ends were cut back, 5 bases at V and 0 bases at J, with 14 bases in the middle. This chain's CDR3 is CASSVSVGNSYEQYF. The CDR3 DNA sequence: TGCGCCAGCAGCGTTAGCGTGGGGAACTCCTACGAGCAGTACTTC.

This chain links TRBV5-8 with TRBJ2-5; 11 nucleotides align to TRBD2. CDR3 length equals 18 residues. The germline CDR1 and CDR2 sequences are SGHTS and YDEGEE. With V trimmed by 1 base and J by 5 bases, 13 bases remained unmatched. As DNA, the CDR3 is TGTGCCAGCAGCTTGCCCCCACTTAGCGGGAGGGCTAAGGAGACCCAGTACTTC. The encoded protein is CASSLPPLSGRAKETQYF.

The J gene is TRBJ2-3, the V gene TRBV15, with 8 bases identical to TRBD1. The V gene's germline CDR1 is LNHNV and CDR2 YYDKDF (reference sequence). V gave up 3 bases and J gave up 5 bases; unmatched junction bases: 7. The CDR3 length is 15 residues. CDR3 sequence: CATSRDRAPEDTQYF. CDR3 nucleotide sequence: TGTGCCACCAGCAGGGACAGGGCCCCCGAAGATACGCAGTATTTT.

V is TRBV6-1 and J is TRBJ1-2; D perhaps matches TRBD1 (5 bases). V gave up 1 base and J gave up 2 bases, with 11 bases separating them. The CDR3 totals 15 residues. Germline V lookup: CDR1 MNHNS, CDR2 SASEGT. The CDR3 DNA sequence: TGTGCCAGCAGTGAAGGACAGAGCCCCAACTATGGCTACACCTTC. Residues: CASSEGQSPNYGYTF.

V gene TRBV9 combines with J gene TRBJ1-6; TRBD1 is a possible D gene (5 bases). V lost 9 bases to trimming and J lost 3 bases, with 10 bases between them. The length of the CDR3 is 13 residues. Germline V lookup: CDR1 SGDLS, CDR2 YYNGEE. CDR3 protein: CATSTDYNSPLHF. The CDR3 DNA follows: TGTGCCACTTCGACAGACTATAATTCACCCCTCCACTTT.

On this clone: An end of the junction does not agree with germline; a read error may underlie this. The CDR3 DNA reads as TGTGCTAGCAGCTTAGGACACGTCCAAGAGACCCAGTACTTC. This encodes CASSLGHVQETQYF. The chain has TRBV7-7 and TRBJ2-5; TRBD1 is a possible D gene (5 bases). The CDR3 loop spans 14 amino acids. Germline CDR1 reads SSHAT; CDR2 reads FNYEAQ (reference sequence).

This sequence joins TRBV19 and TRBJ2-2; a possible D gene is TRBD1 (6 bases). This CDR3 spans 14 amino acids. Trimming shortened V by 9 bases and J by 5 bases, and 16 bases separated the two germline ends. Germline V lookup: CDR1 LNHDA, CDR2 SQIVND (reference sequence). The CDR3 loop is CASTPNTGTGELFF. The CDR3 DNA reads TGTGCCAGCACCCCAAACACAGGGACCGGGGAGCTGTTTTTT.

This chain connects TRBV7-9 to TRBJ2-2; unclear D gene. The CDR3 extends over 14 amino acids. Germline assignment: CDR1 SEHNR and CDR2 FQNEAQ (reference sequence). With 0 bases removed from V and 5 bases from J, the gap between germline ends came to 7 bases. The CDR3 nucleotides are TGTGCCAGCAGCTTAGCCCCATTTACCGGGGAGCTGTTTTTT. Amino acid sequence: CASSLAPFTGELFF.

This clone occurred a few times. V gene TRBV28 combines with J gene TRBJ1-5, with D maybe TRBD1 (6 bases). CDR3 size: 15 residues. V was pared by 5 bases and J by 0 bases, with 11 bases between. CDR1 and CDR2 from the germline V gene are MDHEN and SYDVKM. For the CDR3, the DNA is TGTGCCAGCAGTCCCAGGGGTATTAGCAATCAGCCCCAGCATTTT. It yields the protein CASSPRGISNQPQHF.